This T cell receptor (delta chain) was sequenced in a study of Vδ1+ human thymocytes. Regarding the study as a whole: Thymic TRG and TRD repertoires appeared highly polyclonal. TRD repertoires were essentially private, unlike widely shared TRG clonotypes. Unlike peripheral blood Vdelta1+ controls, thymic delta-chain sequences included 20% to 25% Vdelta2 and few Vdelta3.

Sequences come from RNA converted to cDNA by reverse transcription. Multiplex PCR used pooled V-gene forward primers and a constant-region reverse primer to amplify CDR3s. TCRdb fed the multiplex PCR reads to CATT. This sample has about 27,000 delta-chain clones, with approximately 32% found just once. Concerning this clone itself: Its antigen remains unidentified.

Germline CDR1 and CDR2: TSWWSYY and QGS. The V gene end was trimmed by 1 base and the J gene end by 0 bases; junction bases not matched to a gene: 39. The CDR3 loop spans 29 amino acids. After alphabeta T cell depletion, CD3+ Vdelta1+ Vdelta2- thymocytes were sorted. Sorted Vdelta1+ thymocytes were about 97% to 99.6% pure. This chain links TRDV1 with TRDJ1, with 12 nucleotides matching TRDD3. The sample taken for sequencing was Vdelta1+ gamma-delta thymocytes from the thymus. Subset here: FACS-sorted CD3+ TCRalphabeta- TCRVdelta1+ TCRVdelta2- thymocytes. This clonotype was obtained from a boy younger than two who had congenital heart surgery. The CDR3 sequence: CALGEPPPASKAFLRYTGGYTRYTDKLIF. The CDR3 DNA sequence: TGTGCTCTTGGGGAACCCCCCCCTGCTTCGAAGGCCTTCCTACGATACACTGGGGGATACACAAGGTACACCGATAAACTCATCTTT.